This T cell receptor beta chain was identified in a study of blood T cell repertoires in COVID-19. Study in general: Nucleic acid was either cDNA or gDNA, and it came from T cells, B-cell-depleted T cells, or PBMCs.

V gave up 10 bases and J gave up 8 bases, with 17 bases separating them. This CDR3 is built from 12 residues. CDR1 is MDHEN, CDR2 SYDVKM, per germline. In the original analysis: Estimation of nucleated cell counts relied on the amplification of reference gene primers. This table comes from immunoSEQ multiplex PCR, and its TCRdb copy is limited to in-frame clones, with some not included. The V and J calls and the clone size are those of that table, but D and trimming were determined from the DNA. The sample has about 41,000 clones, more than 75% seen once; the top ten hold 3.9%. The rearrangement uses TRBV28 and TRBJ1-1; D call uncertain. Source material: peripheral blood. This TCR derives from a man aged 35 to 55 with COVID-19, enrolled during active disease. This chain's CDR3 is CATDQRREEAFF. CDR3 coding DNA: TGTGCCACCGATCAGAGGAGAGAAGAAGCTTTCTTT.